This paragraph covers one T cell receptor (beta chain) sequence. The antigen is unknown. The record originates from a study of blood T cells in healthy people across ages. A second PCR of 7 to 11 cycles used a sample-barcoded 5' primer and a J-beta primer mix. Each cDNA molecule received a tag from a template-switch adaptor that had 12 random nucleotides. A single record per CDR3 protein comes from TCRdb applying MiXCR to the 5' RACE reads. Of some 640,000 distinct CDR3 sequences listed, about 28% are singletons. General study results and limits: There was no known CMV status for donors, so expanded clonotype changes were possibly confounded. Per million T cells, TCR beta diversity dropped roughly linearly as age increased. Estimated diversity, derived from one million T cells, was regarded as an underestimate.

The CDR3 sequence is 16 residues long. The germline CDR1 and CDR2 sequences are SGHRS and YFSETQ. Deletions cut 4 bases from V and 6 bases from J, with 20 bases between. Source material: blood. The sequence was collected from an elderly woman in good health. The chain links TRBV5-1 to TRBJ2-1, with D perhaps TRBD2 (6 bases). DNA of the CDR3: TGCGCCAGCAGCCCCTGGAGGGCCCGAGGCGGCAATGAGCAGTTCTTC. This sequence encodes CASSPWRARGGNEQFF.